This note documents a single TCR beta chain sequence. This clonotype was seen at least ten times. It lacks a known antigen. No quality values exist for individual bases; no much larger clone is one base distant. This sample is drawn from a study of identical twins (dated by TCRdb to the mid-2010s). The study in broad terms: The study deep-sequenced TCR alpha and beta repertoires from monozygotic twins, unrelated adults of various ages and cord blood to test whether fetal clonotypes persist. Replicate twin experiments were performed at different times using different library preparation protocols to rule out contamination.

Library method: 5' RACE. The instrument was an Illumina HiSeq 2000. Template switching added a universal primer binding site, and the final cDNA carried a unique molecular identifier that allowed TCR cDNA molecules to be counted accurately. Specific primers in the conserved constant-segment region were used to synthesize first-strand cDNA for the TCR alpha and beta chains. To control for contamination, each cDNA library was double barcoded with a SMART-Mk sample barcode plus Illumina barcodes. Two successive PCR steps introduced TruSeq adapter sequences along with Illumina sample barcodes. The TCR alpha and beta cDNA libraries were sequenced on the Illumina HiSeq platform using custom primers. Processing in the source paper ran as follows. Raw reads were processed with MiGEC to extract unique molecular identifiers, and MiXCR was used to determine CDR3 positions. For each individual, recombination models were inferred using an EM algorithm with the repgenHMM and IGoR tools. The tcR package in R was used for shared clonotype analysis, with sharing normalized by the product of cloneset sizes. To study raw recombination free of thymic and clonal selection effects, out-of-frame nonproductive sequences were analyzed. TCRdb's own reprocessing of the public reads used fastp at Q25 and MiXCR and kept productive beta chains. Each entry merges the rows of one CDR3 protein and shows their most common DNA and genes. These V and J calls are TCRdb output, not the study's own analysis. Across this sample there are some 630,000 distinct CDR3 sequences, with 7.1% seen only once. 1.6% of the sample belongs to the ten largest clones.

Study-wide findings and limitations: Because the same donors could not be followed over many years, conclusions were based on cross-sectional statistical analysis. Compared with coincidental sharing between unrelated individuals, out-of-frame TCR alpha sequences shared between twins showed an excess of sequences with low generation probability. Abundant cord blood beta clonotypes carried fewer insertions; young adult naive repertoires showed a weaker similar trend, while memory repertoires showed none. In monozygotic twins, out-of-frame TCR alpha sharing was systematically underestimated by recombination models, although the models agreed with sharing between unrelated individuals. Zero-insertion analyses could be partly confounded by invariant T cells such as MAIT and iNKT, though diverse VJ usage argued against such confounding for most clonotypes. A weaker excess of twin sharing was found in beta out-of-frame sequences because the signal-to-noise ratio was lowered by fewer shared sequences.

Every donor in the study was a healthy Caucasian. Three pairs of female monozygotic twins, all aged about 18 to 30 years, made up the twin cohort. RNA for TCR libraries was isolated from peripheral blood mononuclear cells. The CDR3 goes from the cysteine to the phenylalanine over 13 residues. Only the CDR3 region is kept as DNA, spanning 39 bases read in frame from base 1. In the germline V gene (reference sequence), CDR1 corresponds to DFQATT and CDR2 to SNEGSKA. The junction shows trimming of 6 bases on V and 4 bases on J, plus 12 bases between the germline ends. A further study also used this sample, focusing on yellow fever vaccine responses in identical twins. The second study's paper adds: The T cell response to vaccination in identical twins was reported by the authors to appear partly convergent and partly personalized. Focusing on identical twins, the study followed the T cell clones that responded to the vaccine, and did so with precision.

This sequence originates from a woman aged 18-30 years in good health. Source material: PBMCs. The chain uses TRBV20-1 and TRBJ2-2, and the D gene may be TRBD1, 5 bases matching. CDR3 sequence: CSASDSFTGELFF. The DNA reads as follows: TGCAGTGCAAGTGACAGTTTCACCGGGGAGCTGTTTTTT.